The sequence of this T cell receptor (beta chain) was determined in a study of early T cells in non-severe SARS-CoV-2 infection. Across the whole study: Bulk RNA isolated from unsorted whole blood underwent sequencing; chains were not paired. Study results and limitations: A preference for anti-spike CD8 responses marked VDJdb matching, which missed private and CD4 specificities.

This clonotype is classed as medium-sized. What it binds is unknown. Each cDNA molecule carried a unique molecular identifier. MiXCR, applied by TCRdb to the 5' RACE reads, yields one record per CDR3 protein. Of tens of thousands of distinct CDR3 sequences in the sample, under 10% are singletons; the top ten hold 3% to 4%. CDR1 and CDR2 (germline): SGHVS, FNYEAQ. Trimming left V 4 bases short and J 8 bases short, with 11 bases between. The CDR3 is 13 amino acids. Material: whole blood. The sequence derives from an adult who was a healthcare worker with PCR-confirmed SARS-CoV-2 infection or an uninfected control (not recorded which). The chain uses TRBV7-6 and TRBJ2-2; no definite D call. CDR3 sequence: CASSSQDLGELFF. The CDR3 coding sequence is TGTGCCAGCAGCTCGCAGGACCTGGGGGAGCTGTTTTTT.